A single sample gave rise to the 16 T cell receptor beta chains below, sequenced in a study of CXCR3-negative and CXCR3-positive naive CD8 T cells. Researchers prepared the TRB cDNA libraries using 5' RACE with UMI labels. TCRdb reprocessed the 5' RACE reads, with one entry per CDR3 protein and no DNA. The listing contains about 56,000 distinct CDR3 sequences. The sequenced material came from memory CD8+ T cells from blood. These receptors were taken from a human donor in good health. Some clones in this sample may be carry-over from other donors' samples.

The rearrangement uses TRBV7-9 and TRBJ2-3; TCRdb reports TRBD1, a call that lacks DNA to check it against. Germline CDR1 and CDR2: SEHNR and FQNEAQ (reference sequence). CDR3 size: 14 residues. The CDR3 protein is CASSLGGAGDTQYF. The full variable domain, with the rest looked up from reference TRBV7-9 and TRBJ2-3, is DTGVSQNPRHKITKRGQNVTFRCDPISEHNRLYWYRQTLGQGPEFLTYFQNEAQLEKSRLLSDRFSAERPKGSFSTLEIQRTEQGDSAMYLCASSLGGAGDTQYFGPGTRLTVL.

The rearrangement uses TRBV13 and TRBJ2-7. CDR1 PRHDT and CDR2 FYEKMQ come from the germline V gene (reference sequence). The CDR3 spans 12 residues. The CDR3 sequence: CASSSKPIEQYF.

V is TRBV12-3 or TRBV12-4 and J is TRBJ2-7; the TRBD2 assignment by TCRdb is unverifiable without DNA. There are 14 residues in the CDR3. The CDR3 region is CASGPTSGVFQQYF.

The V gene is TRBV12-3 or TRBV12-4, the J gene TRBJ2-1. The CDR3 is made up of 13 amino acids. The CDR3 protein is CASSLVDANEQFF.

The chain employs TRBV12-3 or TRBV12-4 and TRBJ2-2; lacking DNA, the TRBD1 call made by TCRdb goes unchecked. This CDR3 region has 14 residues. The CDR3: CASSPGRNTGELFF.

This rearrangement joins TRBV28 to TRBJ1-2; as DNA is missing, the TRBD1 call by TCRdb cannot be tested. Germline CDR1 and CDR2: MDHEN and SYDVKM. The CDR3 extends over 14 amino acids. CDR3 residues: CASSLPPRPDGYTF.

The V and J genes are TRBV4-2 and TRBJ1-1; TCRdb picks TRBD1, but there is no DNA to check that call. Germline CDR1 is LGHNA and CDR2 is YNFKEQ. There are 14 residues in the CDR3. The CDR3 protein is CASSQAPGYTEAFF.

V is TRBV11-2 and J is TRBJ2-7; TCRdb indicates TRBD2, and absent DNA this call remains unverified. CDR1 is SGHAT and CDR2 is FQNNGV in the germline V gene. The CDR3 covers 15 residues. The CDR3: CASRTTSGSVHEQYF.

The V gene is TRBV20-1, the J gene TRBJ2-7; TCRdb names TRBD1, which stays unverified in the absence of DNA. There are 14 residues in the CDR3. CDR1 and CDR2 from the germline V gene are DFQATT and SNEGSKA (reference sequence). The CDR3 sequence: CSASCGGDLGEQYF.

The chain links TRBV4-2 to TRBJ2-3; the TCRdb D gene call, TRBD1, has no DNA to confirm it. The length of the CDR3 is 13 residues. Germline loops: CDR1 LGHNA, CDR2 YNFKEQ. CDR3 sequence reads: CASWGGTTDTQYF.

CDR3 sequence reads: CATEGGHYEQYF. V gene TRBV6-2 or TRBV6-3 combines with J gene TRBJ2-7; TCRdb designates TRBD2, a call that cannot be tested without DNA. This CDR3 has 12 amino acids. Germline CDR1 is MNHEY and CDR2 is SVGEGT.

This chain links TRBV2 with TRBJ2-2; TCRdb returns TRBD1, unconfirmable since there is no DNA. The CDR3 is made up of 20 amino acids. Germline V CDR1 and CDR2: SNHLY, FYNNEI. This chain's CDR3 is CASSDPNRGPYFGDTGELFF. The variable domain in full, with the rest retrieved from reference TRBV2 and TRBJ2-2, is EPEVTQTPSHQVTQMGQEVILRCVPISNHLYFYWYRQILGQKVEFLVSFYNNEISEKSEIFDDQFSVERPDGSNFTLKIRSTKLEDSAMYFCASSDPNRGPYFGDTGELFFGEGSRLTVL.

V usage is TRBV29-1 and J usage is TRBJ2-5; TCRdb returns TRBD1, unconfirmable since there is no DNA. CDR1 is SQVTM and CDR2 is ANQGSEA in the germline V gene. This CDR3 has 17 amino acids. The CDR3 here is CSVDFEQGVLYQETQYF. Variable domain in full (rest from reference TRBV29-1 and TRBJ2-5): SAVISQKPSRDICQRGTSLTIQCQVDSQVTMMFWYRQQPGQSLTLIATANQGSEATYESGFVIDKFPISRPNLTFSTLTVSNMSPEDSSIYLCSVDFEQGVLYQETQYFGPGTRLLVL.

This chain uses TRBV4-2 with TRBJ1-1; TCRdb's D call of TRBD1 is untestable without DNA. CDR3 size: 12 residues. Looked up from germline, CDR1 is LGHNA and CDR2 is YNFKEQ. The CDR3 here is CASSRGESEAFF.

J is TRBJ1-5 and V is TRBV7-9; TCRdb's D call of TRBD1 is untestable without DNA. In germline, CDR1 is SEHNR, CDR2 FQNEAQ (reference sequence). The CDR3 runs to 13 residues. The CDR3 here is CASSWTGDQPQHF.

The chain combines TRBV7-9 with TRBJ2-3; the D call from TCRdb, TRBD1, cannot be confirmed without DNA. The CDR3 has 18 amino acids. Germline V gives CDR1 SEHNR, CDR2 FQNEAQ (reference sequence). The CDR3 region is CASSPRYGPGQGSDTQYF. The whole variable domain, remainder taken from reference TRBV7-9 and TRBJ2-3, is DTGVSQNPRHKITKRGQNVTFRCDPISEHNRLYWYRQTLGQGPEFLTYFQNEAQLEKSRLLSDRFSAERPKGSFSTLEIQRTEQGDSAMYLCASSPRYGPGQGSDTQYFGPGTRLTVL.